The entry below describes one TCR beta chain. What it binds is not known. This PCR relied on a set of 60 Vbeta primers and 13 Jbeta primers. Original processing methods: In a later analysis, around 10 million of some 80 million unique beta chains occurred in at least two donors. Using immunoSEQ multiplex PCR, the repertoire was profiled, and TCRdb retains in-frame clones only, with some absent. The DNA was the basis for D and trimming; V, J and clone size are from that table. Its listing shows some 75,000 clones. The CDR3 runs 15 residues. Germline V gives CDR1 SGHKS, CDR2 YYEKEE (reference sequence). The V end lost 0 bases, the J end lost 4 bases, and 11 bases lay between the germline ends. These data belong to a study of cytomegalovirus exposure and HLA in healthy donors. Whole-study context: Of the donors genotyped, several hundred in all, 81% fell in the Caucasian-associated ancestry cluster. Study-wide results and limits: CMV serostatus alone was available as immune exposure information.

The TCR comes from a middle-aged man in good health and CMV-seronegative. What was sequenced was PBMCs. The chain links TRBV5-5 to TRBJ2-1; perhaps TRBD2 as D (6 bases). In DNA, the CDR3 is TGTGCCAGCAGCTTGGAATTGGCGGGATACAATGAGCAGTTCTTC. Its translation is CASSLELAGYNEQFF. Together with reference TRBV5-5 and TRBJ2-1, the CDR3 gives the full variable domain: DAGVTQSPTHLIKTRGQQVTLRCSPISGHKSVSWYQQVLGQGPQFIFQYYEKEERGRGNFPDRFSARQFPNYSSELNVNALLLGDSALYLCASSLELAGYNEQFFGPGTRLTVL.